This TCR beta chain was captured by sequencing in a study of CD8+CD57+ T cells in acquired aplastic anemia. Study-level results: Patient and control CD8+ Simpson's diversity was not significantly different.

Investigators profiled TCR beta VDJ and CDR3 from genomic DNA template. TCRdb passed the reads through MiXCR, listing each CDR3 protein once. Of around 400,000 distinct CDR3 sequences detected, under 80% appear once; the ten largest clones hold 4%. The germline V gene encodes CDR1 WNHNN and CDR2 SYGVQD (reference sequence). CDR3 size: 15 residues. As concerns this clonotype: The antigen is undetermined. The junction and the germline gene differ at one end; a read error may be behind it.

Sequenced sample: sorted CD4+, CD8+, or CD8+CD57+ T cells (not recorded which) from PBMCs. The sequence was obtained from a human donor in good health, serving as a control. The gene calls are TRBV10-1 and TRBJ1-1, with D unresolved. Here the CDR3 reads CASSEAAGKTTEAFF. The CDR3 bases are TGTGCCAGCAGTGAAGCGGCAGGAAAAACCACTGAAGCTTTCTTT.